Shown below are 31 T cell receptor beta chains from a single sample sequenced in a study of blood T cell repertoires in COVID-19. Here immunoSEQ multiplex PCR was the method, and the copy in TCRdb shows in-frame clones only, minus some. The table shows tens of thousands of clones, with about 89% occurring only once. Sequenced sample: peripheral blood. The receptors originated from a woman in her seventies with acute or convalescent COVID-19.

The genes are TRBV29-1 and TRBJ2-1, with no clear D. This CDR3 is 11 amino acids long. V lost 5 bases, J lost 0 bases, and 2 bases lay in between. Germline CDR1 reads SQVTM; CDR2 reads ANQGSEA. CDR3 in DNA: TGCAGCGTTCTCTCCTACAATGAGCAGTTCTTC. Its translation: CSVLSYNEQFF.

CDR3 coding DNA: TGTGCCAGCACCCCCGTTCCGGGAAGCAATCAGCCCCAGCATTTT. This translates into CASTPVPGSNQPQHF. This sequence joins TRBV6-5 and TRBJ1-5; no firm D call. V was trimmed by 7 bases and J by 1 base, leaving 14 bases between them. CDR1 MNHEY and CDR2 SVGAGI come from the germline V gene. This CDR3 has 15 amino acids.

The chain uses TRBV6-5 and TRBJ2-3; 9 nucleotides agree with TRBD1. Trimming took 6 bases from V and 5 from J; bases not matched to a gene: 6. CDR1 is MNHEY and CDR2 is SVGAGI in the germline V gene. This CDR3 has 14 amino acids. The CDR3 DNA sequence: TGTGCCAGCAGGGCGGGACAGGGTAGAGATACGCAGTATTTT. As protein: CASRAGQGRDTQYF.

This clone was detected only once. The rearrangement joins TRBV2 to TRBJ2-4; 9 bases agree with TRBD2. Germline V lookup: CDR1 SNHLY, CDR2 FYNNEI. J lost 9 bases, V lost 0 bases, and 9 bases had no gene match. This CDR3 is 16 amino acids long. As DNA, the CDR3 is TGTGCCAGCAGTGAAGCTGGCGGGGGGGCGGAAAGCATTCAGTACTTC. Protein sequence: CASSEAGGGAESIQYF.

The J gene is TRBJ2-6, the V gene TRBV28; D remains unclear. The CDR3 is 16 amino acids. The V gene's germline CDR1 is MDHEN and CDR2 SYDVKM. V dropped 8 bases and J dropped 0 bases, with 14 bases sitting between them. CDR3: CASAQLVLSGANVLTF. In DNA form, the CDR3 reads TGTGCCAGCGCACAGCTGGTCCTCTCTGGGGCCAACGTCCTGACTTTC.

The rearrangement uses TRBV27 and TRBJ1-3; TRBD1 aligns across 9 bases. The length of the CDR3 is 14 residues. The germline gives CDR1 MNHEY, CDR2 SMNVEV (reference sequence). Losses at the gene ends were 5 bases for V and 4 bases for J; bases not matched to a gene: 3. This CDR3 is CASSGQGRGNTIYF. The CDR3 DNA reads TGTGCCAGCAGTGGACAGGGGAGGGGAAACACCATATATTTT.

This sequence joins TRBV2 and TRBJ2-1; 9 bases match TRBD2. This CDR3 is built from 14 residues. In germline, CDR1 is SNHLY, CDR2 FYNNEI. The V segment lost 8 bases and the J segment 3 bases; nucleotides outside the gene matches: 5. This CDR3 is CASASGENYNEQFF. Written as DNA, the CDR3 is TGTGCCAGCGCTAGCGGGGAGAACTACAATGAGCAGTTCTTC.

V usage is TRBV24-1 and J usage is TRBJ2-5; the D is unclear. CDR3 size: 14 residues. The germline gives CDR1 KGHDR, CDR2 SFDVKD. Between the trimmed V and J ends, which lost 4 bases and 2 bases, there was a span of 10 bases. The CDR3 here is CATSDTTFQETQYF. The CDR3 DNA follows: TGTGCCACCAGTGACACGACATTTCAAGAGACCCAGTACTTC.

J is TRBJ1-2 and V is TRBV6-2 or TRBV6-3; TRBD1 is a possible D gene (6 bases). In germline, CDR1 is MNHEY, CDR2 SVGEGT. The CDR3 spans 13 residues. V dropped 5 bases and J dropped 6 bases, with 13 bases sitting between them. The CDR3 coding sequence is TGTGCCAGCAGTAGGACAGAAACCCATGGCTACACCTTC. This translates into CASSRTETHGYTF.

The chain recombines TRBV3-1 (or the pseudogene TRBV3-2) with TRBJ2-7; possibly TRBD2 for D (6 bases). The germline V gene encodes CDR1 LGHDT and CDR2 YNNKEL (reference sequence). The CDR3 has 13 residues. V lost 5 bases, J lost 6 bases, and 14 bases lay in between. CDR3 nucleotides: TGTGCCAGCAGCTTCGGGGGTAGCTCCGAGCAGTACGTC. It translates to CASSFGGSSEQYV.

This chain's CDR3 is CASSQTVQETQYF. DNA of the CDR3: TGTGCCAGCAGCCAGACAGTTCAAGAGACCCAGTACTTC. The chain joins TRBV7-7 to TRBJ2-5; D may be TRBD1 (5 bases). The germline V and J ends were trimmed by 5 bases and 2 bases, with 9 bases remaining between them. Germline V gene lookup returns CDR1 SSHAT and CDR2 FNYEAQ (reference sequence). This CDR3 has 13 amino acids. The full variable domain, rest sourced from reference TRBV7-7 and TRBJ2-5, is GAGVSQSPRYKVTKRGQDVTLRCDPISSHATLYWYQQALGQGPEFLTYFNYEAQPDKSGLPSDRFSAERPEGSISTLTIQRTEQRDSAMYRCASSQTVQETQYFGPGTRLLVL.

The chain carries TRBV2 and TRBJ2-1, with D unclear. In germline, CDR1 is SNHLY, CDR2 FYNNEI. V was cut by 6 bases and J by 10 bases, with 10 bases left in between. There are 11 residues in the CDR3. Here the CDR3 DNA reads TGTGCCAGCAGGTCGGGTTGGGAGCAGTTCTTC. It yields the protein CASRSGWEQFF.

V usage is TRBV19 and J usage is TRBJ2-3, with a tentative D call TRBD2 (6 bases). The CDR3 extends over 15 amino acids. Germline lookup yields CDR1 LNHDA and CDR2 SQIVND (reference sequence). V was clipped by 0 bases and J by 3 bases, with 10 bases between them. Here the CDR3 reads CASSIEGLLTDTQYF. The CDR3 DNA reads TGTGCCAGTAGTATAGAGGGACTGCTAACAGATACGCAGTATTTT.

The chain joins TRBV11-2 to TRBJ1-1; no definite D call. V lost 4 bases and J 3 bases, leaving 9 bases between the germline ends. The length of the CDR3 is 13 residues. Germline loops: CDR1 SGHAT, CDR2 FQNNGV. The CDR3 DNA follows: TGTGCCAGCAGCTCGGGAGTATACACTGAAGCTTTCTTT. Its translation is CASSSGVYTEAFF. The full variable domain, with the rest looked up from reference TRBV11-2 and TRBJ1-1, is EAGVAQSPRYKIIEKRQSVAFWCNPISGHATLYWYQQILGQGPKLLIQFQNNGVVDDSQLPKDRFSAERLKGVDSTLKIQPAKLEDSAVYLCASSSGVYTEAFFGQGTRLTVV.

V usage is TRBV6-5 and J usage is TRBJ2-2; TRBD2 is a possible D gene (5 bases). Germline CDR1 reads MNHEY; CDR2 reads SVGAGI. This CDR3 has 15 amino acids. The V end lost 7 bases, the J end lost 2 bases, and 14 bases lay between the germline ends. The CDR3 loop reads CASNRGQPNTGELFF. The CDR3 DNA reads TGTGCCAGCAATCGAGGGCAGCCTAACACCGGGGAGCTGTTTTTT.

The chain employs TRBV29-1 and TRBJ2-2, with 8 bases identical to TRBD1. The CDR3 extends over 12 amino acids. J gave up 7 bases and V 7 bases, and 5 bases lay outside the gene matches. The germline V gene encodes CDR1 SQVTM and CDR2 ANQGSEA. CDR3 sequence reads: CSGQGRSGELFF. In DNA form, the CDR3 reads TGCAGCGGACAGGGGAGGAGCGGGGAGCTGTTTTTT.

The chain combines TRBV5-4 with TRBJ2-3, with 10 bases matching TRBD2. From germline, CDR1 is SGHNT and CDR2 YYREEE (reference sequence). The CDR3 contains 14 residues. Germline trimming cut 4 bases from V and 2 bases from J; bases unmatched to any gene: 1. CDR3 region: CASSTSGATDTQYF. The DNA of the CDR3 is TGTGCCAGCAGCACTAGCGGGGCCACAGATACGCAGTATTTT.

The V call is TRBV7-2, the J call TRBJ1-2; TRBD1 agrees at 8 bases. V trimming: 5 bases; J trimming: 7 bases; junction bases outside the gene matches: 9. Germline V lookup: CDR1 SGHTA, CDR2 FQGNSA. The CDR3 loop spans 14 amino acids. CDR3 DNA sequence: TGTGCCAGCAGCGCGGACAGGGTTTCGAGTGGCTACACCTTC. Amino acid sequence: CASSADRVSSGYTF.

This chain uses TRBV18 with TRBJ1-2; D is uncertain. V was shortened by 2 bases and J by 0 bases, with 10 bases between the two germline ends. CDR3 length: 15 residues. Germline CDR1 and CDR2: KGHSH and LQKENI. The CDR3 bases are TGTGCCAGCTCACCAGTCGGGTCCCCTAACTATGGCTACACCTTC. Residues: CASSPVGSPNYGYTF.

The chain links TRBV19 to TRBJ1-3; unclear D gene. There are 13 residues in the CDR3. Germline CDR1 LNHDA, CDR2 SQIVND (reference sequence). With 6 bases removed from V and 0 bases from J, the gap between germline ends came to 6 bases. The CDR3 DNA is TGTGCCAGTAGGGCCCGCTCTGGAAACACCATATATTTT. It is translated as CASRARSGNTIYF.

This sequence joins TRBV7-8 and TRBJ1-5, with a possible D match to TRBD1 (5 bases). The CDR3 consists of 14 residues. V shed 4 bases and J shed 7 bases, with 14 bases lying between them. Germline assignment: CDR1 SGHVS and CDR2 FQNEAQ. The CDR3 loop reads CASSWDYLMQPQHF. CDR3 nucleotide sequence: TGTGCCAGCAGCTGGGACTACCTCATGCAGCCCCAGCATTTT.

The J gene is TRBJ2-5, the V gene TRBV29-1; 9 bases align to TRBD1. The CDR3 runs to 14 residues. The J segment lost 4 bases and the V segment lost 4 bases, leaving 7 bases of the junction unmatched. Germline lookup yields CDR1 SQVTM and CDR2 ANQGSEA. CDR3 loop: CSVAQGAGRETQYF. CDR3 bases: TGCAGCGTTGCACAGGGGGCCGGGCGAGAGACCCAGTACTTC.

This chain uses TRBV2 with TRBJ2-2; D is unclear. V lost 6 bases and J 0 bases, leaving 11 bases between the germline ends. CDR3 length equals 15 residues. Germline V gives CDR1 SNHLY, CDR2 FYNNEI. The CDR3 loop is CASRREQSNTGELFF. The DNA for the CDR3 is TGTGCCAGCAGGCGAGAACAGTCGAACACCGGGGAGCTGTTTTTT.

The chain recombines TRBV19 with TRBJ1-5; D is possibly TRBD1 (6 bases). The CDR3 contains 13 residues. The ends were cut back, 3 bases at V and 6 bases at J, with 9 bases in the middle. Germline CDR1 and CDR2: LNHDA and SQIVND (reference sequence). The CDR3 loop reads CASSISGVQPQHF. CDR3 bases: TGTGCCAGTAGTATTTCAGGGGTTCAGCCCCAGCATTTT.

CDR3 in DNA: TGCAGTGCTAGTGCAGGAACCATATATAGCAATCAGCCCCAGCATTTT. Its translation: CSASAGTIYSNQPQHF. The J gene is TRBJ1-5, the V gene TRBV20-1; no clear D. V shed 3 bases and J shed 0 bases, with 15 bases lying between them. The CDR3 has 16 residues. CDR1 is DFQATT, CDR2 SNEGSKA, per germline (reference sequence).

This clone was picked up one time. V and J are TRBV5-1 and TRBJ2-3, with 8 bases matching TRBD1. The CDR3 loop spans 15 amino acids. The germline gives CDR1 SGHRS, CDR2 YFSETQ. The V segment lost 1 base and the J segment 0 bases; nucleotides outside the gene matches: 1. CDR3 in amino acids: CASSLRTGSTDTQYF. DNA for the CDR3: TGCGCCAGCAGCTTGAGGACAGGGAGCACAGATACGCAGTATTTT.

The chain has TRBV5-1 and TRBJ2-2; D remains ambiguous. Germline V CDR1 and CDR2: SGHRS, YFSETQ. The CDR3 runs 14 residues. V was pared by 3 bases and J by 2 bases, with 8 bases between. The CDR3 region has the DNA TGCGCCAGCAGCTGGCAGTCTAACACCGGGGAGCTGTTTTTT. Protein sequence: CASSWQSNTGELFF.

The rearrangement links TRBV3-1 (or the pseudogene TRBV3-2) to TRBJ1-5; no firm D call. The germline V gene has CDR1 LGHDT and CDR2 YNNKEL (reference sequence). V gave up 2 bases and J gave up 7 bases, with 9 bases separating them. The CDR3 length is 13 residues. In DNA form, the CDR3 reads TGTGCCAGCAGCCAATCGGAGTGGCAGCCCCAGCATTTT. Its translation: CASSQSEWQPQHF.

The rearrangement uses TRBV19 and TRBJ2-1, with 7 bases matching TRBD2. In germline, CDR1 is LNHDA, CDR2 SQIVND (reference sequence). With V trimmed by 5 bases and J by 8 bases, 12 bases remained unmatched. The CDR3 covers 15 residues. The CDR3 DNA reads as TGTGCCAGTAGTGCCCAATCGACTAGCAACTATGAGCAGTTCTTC. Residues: CASSAQSTSNYEQFF.

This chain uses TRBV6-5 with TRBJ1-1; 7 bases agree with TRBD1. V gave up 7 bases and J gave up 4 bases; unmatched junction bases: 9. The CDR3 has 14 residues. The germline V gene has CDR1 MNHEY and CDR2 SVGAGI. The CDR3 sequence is CASKETGWATEAFF. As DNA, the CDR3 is TGTGCCAGCAAGGAGACAGGGTGGGCCACTGAAGCTTTCTTT.

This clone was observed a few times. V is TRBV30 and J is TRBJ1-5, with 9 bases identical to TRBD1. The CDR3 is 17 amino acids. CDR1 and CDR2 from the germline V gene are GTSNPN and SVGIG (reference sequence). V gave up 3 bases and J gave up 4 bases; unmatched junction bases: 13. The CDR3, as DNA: TGTGCCTGGAGCCCGGACAGGGGTTTTGAAAGTAATCAGCCCCAGCATTTT. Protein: CAWSPDRGFESNQPQHF. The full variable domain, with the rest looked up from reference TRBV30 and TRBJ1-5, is SQTIHQWPATLVQPVGSPLSLECTVEGTSNPNLYWYRQAAGRGLQLLFYSVGIGQISSEVPQNLSASRPQDRQFILSSKKLLLSDSGFYLCAWSPDRGFESNQPQHFGDGTRLSIL.